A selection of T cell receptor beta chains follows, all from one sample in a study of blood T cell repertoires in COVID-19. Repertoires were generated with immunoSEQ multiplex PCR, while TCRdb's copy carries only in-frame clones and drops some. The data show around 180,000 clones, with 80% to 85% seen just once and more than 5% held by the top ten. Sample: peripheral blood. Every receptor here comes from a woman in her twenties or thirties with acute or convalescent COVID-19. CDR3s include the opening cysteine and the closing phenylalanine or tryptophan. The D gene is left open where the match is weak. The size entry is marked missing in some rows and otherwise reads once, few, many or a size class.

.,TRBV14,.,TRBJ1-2,CASSFRGGYGYTF,TGTGCCAGCAGCTTCAGGGGCGGATATGGCTACACCTTC
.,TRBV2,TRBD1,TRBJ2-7,CASRELDRDEQYF,TGTGCCAGCAGGGAATTAGACAGGGACGAGCAGTACTTC
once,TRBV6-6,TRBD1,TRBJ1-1,CASSSQDRGWTEAFF,TGTGCCAGCAGTTCCCAAGACAGGGGTTGGACTGAAGCTTTCTTT
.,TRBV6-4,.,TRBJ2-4,CASSDGQGNIQYF,TGTGCCAGCAGTGACGGGCAGGGAAACATTCAGTACTTC
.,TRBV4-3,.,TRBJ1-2,CASSSGTYGYTF,TGCGCCAGCAGCTCAGGAACCTATGGCTACACCTTC
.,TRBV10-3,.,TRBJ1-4,CAISESNTGQGEKLFF,TGTGCCATCAGTGAGTCGAACACAGGTCAAGGGGAAAAACTGTTTTTT
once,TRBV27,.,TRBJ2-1,CASSLVRREGNEQFF,TGTGCCAGCAGTTTAGTTCGGCGGGAAGGCAATGAGCAGTTCTTC
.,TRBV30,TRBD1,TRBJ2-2,CAWRTGSRTGELFF,TGTGCCTGGAGGACAGGGAGTAGGACCGGGGAGCTGTTTTTT
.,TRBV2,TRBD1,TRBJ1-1,CASSEGQGVRAFF,TGTGCCAGCAGTGAAGGGCAGGGGGTTAGGGCTTTCTTT
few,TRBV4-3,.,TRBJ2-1,CASSQVPLLGGNEQFF,TGCGCCAGCAGCCAAGTCCCCCTATTAGGGGGCAATGAGCAGTTCTTC
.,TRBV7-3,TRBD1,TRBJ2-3,CASSLNPGQGADTQYF,TGTGCCAGCAGTCTAAATCCGGGACAGGGGGCAGATACGCAGTATTTT
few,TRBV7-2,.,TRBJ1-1,CASSSFRQVLGTEAFF,TGTGCCAGCAGCTCATTCAGGCAGGTTTTGGGCACTGAAGCTTTCTTT
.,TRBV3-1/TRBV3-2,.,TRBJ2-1,CASALGSGGTYNEQFF,TGTGCCAGCGCCCTAGGGTCGGGCGGGACCTACAATGAGCAGTTCTTC
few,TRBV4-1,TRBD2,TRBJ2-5,CASSQGLAGVGTQYF,TGCGCCAGCAGCCAAGGACTAGCGGGGGTGGGGACCCAGTACTTC
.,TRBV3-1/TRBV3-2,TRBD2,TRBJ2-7,CASSQVAGGGLVEQYF,TGTGCCAGCAGCCAAGTAGCGGGGGGCGGTTTAGTCGAGCAGTACTTC
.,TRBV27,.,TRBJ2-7,CASSLGGRDYEQYF,TGTGCCAGCAGTTTAGGTGGCAGGGACTACGAGCAGTACTTC
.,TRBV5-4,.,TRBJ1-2,CASSPGRGAGYGYTF,TGTGCCAGCAGCCCAGGGAGGGGGGCCGGCTATGGCTACACCTTC
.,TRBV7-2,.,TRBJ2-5,CASSFPPEETQYF,TGTGCCAGCAGCTTCCCGCCAGAAGAGACCCAGTACTTC
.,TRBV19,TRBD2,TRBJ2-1,CASSDYGLAPDWGEQFF,TGTGCCAGTAGTGATTACGGACTAGCGCCGGACTGGGGCGAGCAGTTCTTC
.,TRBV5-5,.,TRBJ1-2,CASSPTETYNYGYTF,TGTGCCAGCAGCCCTACAGAAACCTATAACTATGGCTACACCTTC
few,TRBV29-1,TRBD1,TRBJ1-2,CSSTGFYGYTF,TGCAGCTCGACAGGGTTCTATGGCTACACCTTC
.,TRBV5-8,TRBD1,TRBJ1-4,CASSTGDRDGKLFF,TGTGCCAGCAGCACCGGTGACAGGGATGGAAAACTGTTTTTT
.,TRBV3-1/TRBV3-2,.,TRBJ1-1,CASSLDWRLTNTEAFF,TGTGCCAGCAGCCTCGACTGGAGGTTAACGAACACTGAAGCTTTCTTT